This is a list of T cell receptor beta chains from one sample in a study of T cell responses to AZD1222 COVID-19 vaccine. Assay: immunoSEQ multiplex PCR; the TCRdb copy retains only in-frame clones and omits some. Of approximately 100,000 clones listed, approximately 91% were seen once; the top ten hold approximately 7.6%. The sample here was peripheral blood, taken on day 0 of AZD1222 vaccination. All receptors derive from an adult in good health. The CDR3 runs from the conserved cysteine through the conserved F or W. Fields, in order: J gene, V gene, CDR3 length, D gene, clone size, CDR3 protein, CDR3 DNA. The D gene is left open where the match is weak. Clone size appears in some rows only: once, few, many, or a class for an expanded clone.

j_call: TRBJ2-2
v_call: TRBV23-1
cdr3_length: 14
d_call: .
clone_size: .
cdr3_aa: CAGNQQGPRGELFF
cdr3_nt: TGCGCCGGAAACCAACAGGGACCTAGGGGGGAGCTGTTTTTT

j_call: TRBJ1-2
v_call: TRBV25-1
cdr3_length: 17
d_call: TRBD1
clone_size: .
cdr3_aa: CASSAPAGTGGDYGYTF
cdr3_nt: TGTGCCAGCAGTGCCCCCGCCGGGACAGGGGGCGACTATGGCTACACCTTC

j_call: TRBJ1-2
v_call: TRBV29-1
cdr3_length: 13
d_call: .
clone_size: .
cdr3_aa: CSVAPTGYYGYTF
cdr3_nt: TGCAGCGTTGCCCCAACAGGGTACTATGGCTACACCTTC

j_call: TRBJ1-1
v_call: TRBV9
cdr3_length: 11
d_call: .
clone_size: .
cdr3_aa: CASSETGRAFF
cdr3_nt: TGTGCCAGCAGCGAAACAGGGAGGGCTTTCTTT

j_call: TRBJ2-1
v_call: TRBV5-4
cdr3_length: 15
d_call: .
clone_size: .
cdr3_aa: CASSLDQGSSNEQFF
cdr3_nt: TGTGCCAGCAGCTTGGACCAAGGATCCTCCAATGAGCAGTTCTTC

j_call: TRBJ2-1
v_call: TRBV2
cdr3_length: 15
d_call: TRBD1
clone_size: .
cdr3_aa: CASSGGTGTVDEQFF
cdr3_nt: TGTGCCAGCAGTGGTGGGACAGGAACTGTGGATGAGCAGTTCTTC

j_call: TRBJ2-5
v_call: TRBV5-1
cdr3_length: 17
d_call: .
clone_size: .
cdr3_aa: CASSSPSPGADQETQYF
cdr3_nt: TGCGCCAGCAGCTCACCGTCGCCCGGGGCGGACCAAGAGACCCAGTACTTC

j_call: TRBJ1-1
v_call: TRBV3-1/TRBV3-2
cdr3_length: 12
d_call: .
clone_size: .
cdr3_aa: CASSQSTTEAFF
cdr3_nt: TGTGCCAGCAGCCAAAGTACCACTGAAGCTTTCTTT

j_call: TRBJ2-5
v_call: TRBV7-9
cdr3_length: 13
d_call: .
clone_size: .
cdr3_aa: CASSLGPGETQYF
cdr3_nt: TGTGCCAGCAGCTTAGGTCCGGGAGAGACCCAGTACTTC

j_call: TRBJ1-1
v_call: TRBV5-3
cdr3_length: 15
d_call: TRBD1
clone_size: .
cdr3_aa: CARSQTGGWYTEAFF
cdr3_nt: TGTGCCAGAAGCCAGACAGGGGGGTGGTACACTGAAGCTTTCTTT

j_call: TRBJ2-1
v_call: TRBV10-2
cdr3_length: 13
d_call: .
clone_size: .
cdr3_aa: CASKIRGGYEQFF
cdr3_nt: TGCGCCTCGAAGATCAGGGGCGGCTATGAGCAGTTCTTC

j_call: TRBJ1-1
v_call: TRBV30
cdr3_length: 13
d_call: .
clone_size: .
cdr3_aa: CAWSITANTEAFF
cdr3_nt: TGTGCCTGGAGTATAACAGCCAACACTGAAGCTTTCTTT

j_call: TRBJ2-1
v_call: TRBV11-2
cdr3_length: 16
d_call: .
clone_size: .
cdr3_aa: CASSLLVNSIYNEQFF
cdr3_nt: TGTGCCAGCAGCTTACTGGTCAATTCCATCTACAATGAGCAGTTCTTC

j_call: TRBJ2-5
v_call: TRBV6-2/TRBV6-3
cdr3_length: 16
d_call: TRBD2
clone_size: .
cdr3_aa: CASSYGPTGGRKTQYF
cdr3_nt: TGTGCCAGCAGTTACGGGCCGACGGGGGGGAGGAAGACCCAGTACTTC

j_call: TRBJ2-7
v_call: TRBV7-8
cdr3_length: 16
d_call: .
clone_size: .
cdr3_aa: CASSFDRDQVGYEQYF
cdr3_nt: TGTGCCAGCAGCTTTGACCGGGACCAAGTAGGATACGAGCAGTACTTC

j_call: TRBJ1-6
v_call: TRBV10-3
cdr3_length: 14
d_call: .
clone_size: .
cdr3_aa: CAIGGQANNSPLHF
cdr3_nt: TGTGCCATCGGAGGGCAGGCCAACAATTCACCCCTCCACTTT

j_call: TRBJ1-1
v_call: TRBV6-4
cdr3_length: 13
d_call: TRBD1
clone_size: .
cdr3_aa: CASGTGTGIEAFF
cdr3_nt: TGTGCCAGCGGAACCGGGACAGGAATTGAAGCTTTCTTT

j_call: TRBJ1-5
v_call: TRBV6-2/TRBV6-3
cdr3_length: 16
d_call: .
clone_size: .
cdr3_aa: CASSWDTSSSNQPQHF
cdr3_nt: TGTGCCAGCAGTTGGGACACTAGCTCTAGCAATCAGCCCCAGCATTTT

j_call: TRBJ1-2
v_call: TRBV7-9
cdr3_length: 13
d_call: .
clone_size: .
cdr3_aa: CASSLQGWDGYTF
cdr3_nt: TGTGCCAGCAGCTTACAGGGTTGGGATGGCTACACCTTC

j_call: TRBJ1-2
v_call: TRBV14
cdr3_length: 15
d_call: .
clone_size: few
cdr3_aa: CASSHIQGWGYGYTF
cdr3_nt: TGTGCCAGCAGCCATATCCAGGGGTGGGGCTATGGCTACACCTTC

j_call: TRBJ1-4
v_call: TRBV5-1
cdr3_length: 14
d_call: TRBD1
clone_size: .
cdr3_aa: CASSLEGGPEKLFF
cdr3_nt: TGCGCCAGCAGCTTGGAAGGGGGCCCTGAAAAACTGTTTTTT

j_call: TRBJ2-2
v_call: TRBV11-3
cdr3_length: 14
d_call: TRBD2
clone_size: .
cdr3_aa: CASSLGGRAGELFF
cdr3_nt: TGTGCCAGCAGCTTAGGAGGGAGGGCCGGGGAGCTGTTTTTT

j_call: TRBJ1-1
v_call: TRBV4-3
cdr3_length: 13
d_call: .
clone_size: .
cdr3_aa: CASSQVILTEAFF
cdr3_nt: TGCGCCAGCAGCCAAGTAATCCTCACTGAAGCTTTCTTT

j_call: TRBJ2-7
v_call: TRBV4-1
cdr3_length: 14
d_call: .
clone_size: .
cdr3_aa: CASSQVKGVVEQYF
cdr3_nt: TGCGCCAGCAGCCAAGTAAAAGGAGTGGTCGAGCAGTACTTC

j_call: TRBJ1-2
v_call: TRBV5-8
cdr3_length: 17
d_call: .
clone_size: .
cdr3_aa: CASSPLRRRPENYGYTF
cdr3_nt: TGTGCCAGCAGCCCCCTCAGGAGGCGGCCCGAGAACTATGGCTACACCTTC

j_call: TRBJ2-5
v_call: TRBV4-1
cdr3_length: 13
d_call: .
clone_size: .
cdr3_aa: CASSQVGEETQYF
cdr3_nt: TGCGCCAGCAGCCAAGTGGGGGAGGAGACCCAGTACTTC

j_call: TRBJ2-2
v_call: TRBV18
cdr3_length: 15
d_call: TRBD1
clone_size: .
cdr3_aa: CASKTGALGTGELFF
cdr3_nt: TGTGCCAGCAAAACAGGGGCCCTGGGCACCGGGGAGCTGTTTTTT

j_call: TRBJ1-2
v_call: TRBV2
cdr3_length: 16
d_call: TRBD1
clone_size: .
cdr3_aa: CASSELTGSWDYGYTF
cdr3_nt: TGTGCCAGCAGCGAGTTGACAGGGAGTTGGGACTATGGCTACACCTTC